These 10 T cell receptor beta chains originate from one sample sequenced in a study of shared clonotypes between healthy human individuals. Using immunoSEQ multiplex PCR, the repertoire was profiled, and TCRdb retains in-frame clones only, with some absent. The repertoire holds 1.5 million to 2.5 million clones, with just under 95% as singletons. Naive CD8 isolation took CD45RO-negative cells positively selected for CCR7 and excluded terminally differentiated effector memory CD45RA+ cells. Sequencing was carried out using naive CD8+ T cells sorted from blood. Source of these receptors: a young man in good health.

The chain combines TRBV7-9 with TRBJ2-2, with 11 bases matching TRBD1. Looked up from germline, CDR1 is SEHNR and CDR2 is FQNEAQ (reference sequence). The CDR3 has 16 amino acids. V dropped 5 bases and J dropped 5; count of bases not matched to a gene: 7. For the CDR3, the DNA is TGTGCCAGCAGCCAATGGGACAGGGGGGCGACCGGGGAGCTGTTTTTT. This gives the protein CASSQWDRGATGELFF.

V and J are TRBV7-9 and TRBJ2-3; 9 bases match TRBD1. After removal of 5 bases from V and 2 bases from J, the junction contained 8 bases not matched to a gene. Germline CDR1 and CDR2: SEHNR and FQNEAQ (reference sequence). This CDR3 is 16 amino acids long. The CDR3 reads CASSPGQGFYTDTQYF. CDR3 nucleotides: TGTGCCAGCAGCCCGGGACAGGGATTCTACACAGATACGCAGTATTTT.

CDR3 DNA sequence: TGCGCCAGCAGCCATAGGGGCGGACCCCTCCACTTT. It yields the protein CASSHRGGPLHF. This chain links TRBV4-1 with TRBJ1-6; possibly TRBD1 for D (5 bases). The length of the CDR3 is 12 residues. Germline assignment: CDR1 MGHRA and CDR2 YSYEKL. V was cut by 3 bases and J by 12 bases, with 9 bases left in between.

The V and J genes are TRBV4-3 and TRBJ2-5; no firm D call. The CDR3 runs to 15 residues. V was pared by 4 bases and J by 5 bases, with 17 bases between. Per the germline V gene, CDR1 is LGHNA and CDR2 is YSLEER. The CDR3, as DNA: TGCGCCAGCAGCCCCGACCTGGAAACTCTGGAGACCCAGTACTTC. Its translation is CASSPDLETLETQYF.

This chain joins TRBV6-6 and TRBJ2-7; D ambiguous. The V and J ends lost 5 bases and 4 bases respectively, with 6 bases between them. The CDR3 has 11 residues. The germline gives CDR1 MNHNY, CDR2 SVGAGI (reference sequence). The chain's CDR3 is CASSPEYEQYF. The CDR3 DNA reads TGTGCCAGCAGTCCCGAGTACGAGCAGTACTTC.

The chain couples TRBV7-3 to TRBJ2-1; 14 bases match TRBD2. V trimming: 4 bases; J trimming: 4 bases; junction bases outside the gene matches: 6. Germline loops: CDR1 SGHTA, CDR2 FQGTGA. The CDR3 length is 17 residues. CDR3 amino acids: CASSSGLAGGIYNEQFF. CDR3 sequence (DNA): TGTGCCAGCAGCTCAGGACTAGCGGGGGGCATATACAATGAGCAGTTCTTC.

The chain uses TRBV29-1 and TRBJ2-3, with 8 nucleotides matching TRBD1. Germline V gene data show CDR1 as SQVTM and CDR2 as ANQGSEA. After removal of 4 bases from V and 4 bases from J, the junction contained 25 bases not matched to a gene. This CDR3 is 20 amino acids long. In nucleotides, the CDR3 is TGCAGCGTTGTACGGGGCCTAGGGACAGGAGGCCAGCACACCGCAGATACGCAGTATTTT. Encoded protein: CSVVRGLGTGGQHTADTQYF.

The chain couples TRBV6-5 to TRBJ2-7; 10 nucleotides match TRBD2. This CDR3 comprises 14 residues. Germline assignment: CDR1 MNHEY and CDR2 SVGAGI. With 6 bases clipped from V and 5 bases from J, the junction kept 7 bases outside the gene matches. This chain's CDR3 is CASSPSGSRDEQYF. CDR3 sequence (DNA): TGTGCCAGCAGCCCTAGCGGGAGTAGGGACGAGCAGTACTTC.

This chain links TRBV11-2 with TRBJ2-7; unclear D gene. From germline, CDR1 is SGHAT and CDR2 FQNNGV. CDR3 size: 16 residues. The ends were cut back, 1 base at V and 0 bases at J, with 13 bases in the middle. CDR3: CASSLGSDFSSYEQYF. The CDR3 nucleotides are TGTGCCAGCAGCTTAGGGTCCGATTTCAGCTCCTACGAGCAGTACTTC.

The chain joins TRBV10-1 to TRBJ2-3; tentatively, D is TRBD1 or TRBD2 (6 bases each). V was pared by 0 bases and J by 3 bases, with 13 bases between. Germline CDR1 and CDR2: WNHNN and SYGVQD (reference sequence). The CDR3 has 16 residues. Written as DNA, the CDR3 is TGCGCCAGCAGTGAGTCGTTGTGGGGGGCAACAGATACGCAGTATTTT. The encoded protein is CASSESLWGATDTQYF.